The 19 T cell receptor beta chains listed next were all sequenced from one sample in a study of blood T cells in healthy people across ages (dated by TCRdb to between 2015 and 2016). Library preparation used 5' RACE. Sequencing was performed on an Illumina HiSeq 2500. A second 7 to 11 cycle PCR used a sample-barcoded 5' primer and a J-beta primer mix. TCRdb reprocessed the public reads (quality trimming at Q25 with fastp, clone calling with MiXCR) and kept in-frame beta chains. Rows with one shared CDR3 protein collapse into an entry with the most common genes and DNA. This sample lists about 1,400,000 distinct CDR3 sequences; around two fifths were detected once. The leading ten clones occupy 7% to 9% of the sample. Material for sequencing was blood. The receptors stem from a woman between 18 and 29 years old in good health.

CDR3 sequence reads: CSAPPGQFNYGYTF. Here the CDR3 DNA reads TGCAGTGCTCCGCCGGGACAGTTTAACTATGGCTACACCTTC. The chain recombines TRBV20-1 with TRBJ1-2, with 7 bases fitting TRBD1. Germline loops: CDR1 DFQATT, CDR2 SNEGSKA (reference sequence). This CDR3 region has 14 residues. Trimming removed 5 bases from V and 1 base from J; junction bases left unmatched: 7.

Points on this clonotype: A read error may produce the germline difference seen at one junction end. The chain couples TRBV3-1 to TRBJ2-7; unclear D gene. Germline CDR1 and CDR2: LGHDT and YNNKEL (reference sequence). The CDR3 is 13 amino acids. CDR3 DNA sequence: TGTGCCAGCAGCCAATCCCCGTCCTACGCGCAGTACTTC. Translation: CASSQSPSYAQYF.

The rearrangement links TRBV24-1 to TRBJ2-7, with TRBD2 identical over 10 bases. The V gene end was trimmed by 9 bases and the J gene end by 3 bases; junction bases not matched to a gene: 7. CDR1 KGHDR and CDR2 SFDVKD come from the germline V gene. CDR3 length: 14 amino acids. The CDR3 loop reads CATEGLAFRYEQYF. CDR3 nucleotide sequence: TGTGCCACCGAGGGACTAGCGTTTCGCTACGAGCAGTACTTC.

This clonotype was detected only a few times. The V call is TRBV7-9, the J call TRBJ2-1; 13 bases agree with TRBD2. V lost 0 bases and J lost 2; bases outside the gene matches: 4. The CDR3 is made up of 18 amino acids. CDR1 and CDR2 (germline): SEHNR, FQNEAQ (reference sequence). The CDR3 sequence is CASSLALAGGLPYNEQFF. For the CDR3, the DNA is TGTGCCAGCAGCTTAGCACTAGCGGGAGGGCTCCCCTACAATGAGCAGTTCTTC.

This clonotype turned up a few times. The V call is TRBV7-2, the J call TRBJ2-7; 7 nucleotides match TRBD2. V lost 4 bases to trimming and J lost 6 bases; unmatched junction nucleotides: 6. The germline V gene has CDR1 SGHTA and CDR2 FQGNSA. The CDR3 loop spans 13 amino acids. As DNA, the CDR3 is TGTGCCAGCAGCTCGTATGGGGGGGGCGAGCAGTACTTC. Translation: CASSSYGGGEQYF.

For this clonotype: The junction shows a germline mismatch at one end, possibly a read error. This chain connects TRBV12-3 or TRBV12-4 to TRBJ2-5, with D unresolved. The CDR3 consists of 12 residues. The CDR3 is CASSERGEIQYF. CDR3 coding DNA: TGTGCCAGCAGTGAGAGAGGAGAGATCCAGTACTTC.

A few counts support this clonotype. The V gene is TRBV6-2 or TRBV6-3, the J gene TRBJ2-1; D remains unclear. Deletions cut 2 bases from V and 1 base from J, with 12 bases between. CDR3 length equals 16 residues. Germline V gene lookup returns CDR1 MNHEY and CDR2 SVGEGT. Here the CDR3 reads CASSYTEVGSYNEQFF. The CDR3 bases are TGTGCCAGCAGTTACACAGAAGTGGGGTCCTACAATGAGCAGTTCTTC.

The chain joins TRBV29-1 to TRBJ2-4; weak D call: TRBD2 (5 bases). V lost 5 bases and J lost 0, with 11 bases in between. The CDR3 is 14 amino acids. Germline assignment: CDR1 SQVTM and CDR2 ANQGSEA. CDR3 in DNA: TGCAGCGTTTTGGACTCATTAGCCAAAAACATTCAGTACTTC. This sequence encodes CSVLDSLAKNIQYF.

This clonotype was seen many times. The chain couples TRBV2 to TRBJ2-3; 7 bases match TRBD2. The V and J ends lost 9 bases and 0 bases, in that order; junction bases with no gene match: 9. In germline, CDR1 is SNHLY, CDR2 FYNNEI. CDR3 length: 15 amino acids. The CDR3 nucleotides read TGTGCCAGTATCCTAGCGGCTTCTAGCACAGATACGCAGTATTTT. Protein sequence: CASILAASSTDTQYF.

This clonotype was seen more than once but under ten times. The chain uses TRBV6-5 and TRBJ1-6, with 7 bases identical to TRBD1. The V segment lost 7 bases and the J segment 6 bases; nucleotides outside the gene matches: 3. The CDR3 consists of 13 residues. Per germline, CDR1 MNHEY and CDR2 SVGAGI. CDR3 sequence reads: CASKGQINSPLHF. Written as DNA, the CDR3 is TGTGCCAGCAAGGGACAGATTAATTCACCCCTCCACTTT.

The chain recombines TRBV6-2 or TRBV6-3 with TRBJ1-3; no clear D. This CDR3 is 15 amino acids long. The V gene's germline CDR1 is MNHEY and CDR2 SVGEGT. With 2 bases removed from V and 1 base from J, the gap between germline ends came to 9 bases. The CDR3 here is CASSYSQQSGNTIYF. The CDR3 nucleotides read TGTGCCAGCAGTTACAGTCAACAATCTGGAAACACCATATATTTT.

V gene TRBV5-1 combines with J gene TRBJ2-3; either TRBD1 or TRBD2 may supply D (10 bases each). V was shortened by 3 bases and J by 3 bases, with 32 bases between the two germline ends. The CDR3 is 21 amino acids. From germline, CDR1 is SGHRS and CDR2 YFSETQ. The CDR3, as DNA: TGCGCCAGCAGCTACTGGGGGACAGGGGTAACTAGCGGGGCCCCGACAGATACGCAGTATTTT. Its translation: CASSYWGTGVTSGAPTDTQYF.

The rearrangement uses TRBV7-2 and TRBJ1-2; D unresolved. CDR3 length equals 14 residues. Deletions cut 7 bases from V and 1 base from J, with 13 bases between. The germline V gene has CDR1 SGHTA and CDR2 FQGNSA. The CDR3 here is CASKLGGSNYGYTF. The CDR3 coding sequence is TGTGCCAGCAAATTGGGAGGGAGTAACTATGGCTACACCTTC.

This clonotype has just a few counts. The chain joins TRBV12-3 or TRBV12-4 to TRBJ2-3, with D unresolved. The CDR3 spans 13 residues. V dropped 5 bases and J dropped 3 bases, with 9 bases sitting between them. CDR3 in DNA: TGTGCCAGCAGTAACCCGGCGACAGATACGCAGTATTTT. This sequence encodes CASSNPATDTQYF.

CDR3 DNA: TGTGCCAGCAGCTCGGCCTGGGTTAGCACAGATACGCAGTATTTT. Protein: CASSSAWVSTDTQYF. The chain has TRBV5-6 and TRBJ2-3; no definite D call. V lost 3 bases and J 0 bases, leaving 11 bases between the germline ends. The CDR3 sequence is 15 residues long. Germline V gene data show CDR1 as SGHDT and CDR2 as YYEEEE.

This clonotype appeared once. V is TRBV3-1 and J is TRBJ2-1; D is tentatively TRBD1 or TRBD2 (5 bases each). V was shortened by 2 bases and J by 8 bases, with 16 bases between the two germline ends. From germline, CDR1 is LGHDT and CDR2 YNNKEL (reference sequence). This CDR3 is built from 15 residues. CDR3 DNA: TGTGCCAGCAGCCAAATAGGTTCCCTGGGGGATGAGCAGTTCTTC. Encoded protein: CASSQIGSLGDEQFF.

This clonotype was seen many times. The V and J genes are TRBV6-1 and TRBJ1-2; TRBD1 matches 8 bases. The germline V gene encodes CDR1 MNHNS and CDR2 SASEGT. Losses at the gene ends were 2 bases for V and 2 bases for J; bases not matched to a gene: 13. This CDR3 is built from 18 residues. CDR3 sequence (DNA): TGTGCCAGCAGTGAACCAGGCCGGACAGGGTATAGGAACTATGGCTACACCTTC. Its translation: CASSEPGRTGYRNYGYTF.

The chain is built from TRBV6-7 and TRBJ1-5; D is ambiguous. TRBV6-7 is an open reading frame, and its role is uncertain. The CDR3 has 12 residues. The V and J ends lost 6 bases and 7 bases respectively, with 10 bases between them. Here the CDR3 reads CASRYSWQPQHF. The DNA for the CDR3 is TGTGCCAGCAGATATTCGTGGCAGCCCCAGCATTTT.

This rearrangement joins TRBV27 to TRBJ2-2; D gene unclear. This CDR3 is 13 amino acids long. Germline values: CDR1 MNHEY, CDR2 SMNVEV (reference sequence). Between the trimmed V and J ends, which lost 4 bases and 2 bases, there was a span of 5 bases. The DNA for the CDR3 is TGTGCCAGCAGTTGGATCAACACCGGGGAGCTGTTTTTT. Translation: CASSWINTGELFF.